This T cell receptor beta chain stems from a study of blood T cell repertoires in COVID-19 (dated by TCRdb to 2019 to 2021). Some background on the complete study: Samples from collaborators originated in the United States, Italy and Spain and spanned both the acute and convalescent phases of COVID-19. Subjects who had been exposed to COVID-19, were actively infected with it, or had recovered from it provided the deeply sampled blood TCRbeta repertoires that made up the dataset. The prospective study material was composed of cDNA or gDNA derived from T cells, B-cell-depleted T cells, or PBMCs. The sample metadata nearly always contained a de-identified subject ID, COVID-19 status, age in years and sex. The repertoires were made available in a free public database intended to serve as a resource for research on the immune response to SARS-CoV-2. Where available, HLA class I and class II types were taken from metadata supplied by the sample provider and were not determined by assay-based typing. Samples came from the ongoing ImmuneRACE study (first 160 participants) plus 1,254 subjects from 6 global collaborators.

Summary of the overall study and its limitations: The amount of clinical and demographic metadata varied by source and participant and was provided uncurated.

TCRbeta CDR3 regions were amplified from genomic DNA by means of the immunoSEQ Assay, a bias-controlled multiplex PCR. Concerning the study's data processing: The number of nucleated cells in each sample was estimated by amplification of reference gene primers within the assay. To quantify the absolute abundance of each unique TCRbeta CDR3 rearrangement, sequence reads were collapsed and filtered. Productive Simpson clonality was computed per sample as the square root of Simpson's diversity index over productive rearrangements. TCRdb re-hosts the immuneACCESS table, in-frame sequences only. Its copies lack some clones; in the studies checked, an unresolved V gene accounts for under half of them, and the cause for the rest is not known. V and J calls and clone size are those listed in that table; D and trimming were worked out from the DNA. This sample is represented by 90,000 to 120,000 clones; approximately 88% of them were singletons. The ten largest clones add up to under 30% of the sample.

Whole blood was collected in K2EDTA tubes by collaborating institutions according to the institutions' own protocols. For TCRbeta analysis, collaborator samples were shipped as frozen whole blood, as isolated PBMCs, or as DNA extracted from either sample type. Details on this clone: The clone's antigen remains unknown. No clone much larger than this one lies a single base away; base qualities are absent.

CDR1 and CDR2, per the germline V gene, are SGHTA and FQGNSA. The CDR3 spans 15 residues, from the cysteine through the phenylalanine. Just CDR3 DNA is preserved here, 45 bases in frame from base 1. V is trimmed back by 5 bases and J by 9 bases, and the junction contains 11 bases that no gene match accounts for. Sequenced input: peripheral blood. The clonotype originates from a man between 60 and 75 years old with acute or convalescent COVID-19. The chain employs TRBV7-2 and TRBJ1-5, and 9 bases in between align with TRBD1. The CDR3 reads CASSPTGGPGRPQHF. The base sequence is TGTGCCAGCAGCCCCACAGGGGGCCCGGGCCGGCCCCAGCATTTT. Reference TRBV7-2 and TRBJ1-5 proteins supply the regions before and after the CDR3; the full variable domain is: GAGVSQSPSNKVTEKGKDVELRCDPISGHTALYWYRQSLGQGLEFLIYFQGNSAPDKSGLPSDRFSAERTGGSVSTLTIQRTQQEDSAVYLCASSPTGGPGRPQHFGDGTRLSIL.